This entry lists 21 T cell receptor beta chains sequenced from one sample in a study of T-cell reconstitution after alpha-beta-depleted transplantation in children. This sample's TCRbeta library carried unique molecular identifier barcodes. TCRdb independently ran MiXCR on the PCR reads; one entry per CDR3 protein. The sample lists hundreds of thousands of distinct CDR3 sequences; approximately 8.4% were seen once. This sample comprised PBMCs, mostly from graft donor cells, obtained 360 days after TCRalphabeta/CD19-depleted stem cell transplant. These receptors came from a male patient between 2 and 9 years old who had a stem cell transplant for acute myeloid leukemia, so the T cells may come from the graft donor.

This clonotype was detected many times. The chain links TRBV21-1 to TRBJ2-7; the DNA was not used to check the table's D call, TRBD1. TRBV21-1 is assigned pseudogene status. The CDR3 contains 14 residues. CDR3 loop: CASSATGGTYEQYF. For the CDR3, the DNA is TGTGCCAGCAGCGCGACAGGGGGGACCTACGAGCAGTACTTC.

The chain is built from TRBV27 and TRBJ2-5; D gene unclear. Trimming cost V 5 bases and J 13 bases, with 14 bases left between them. CDR1 and CDR2 (germline): MNHEY, SMNVEV (reference sequence). CDR3 length: 11 amino acids. The CDR3 bases are TGTGCCAGCAGTCAAGGACGGCTTCTGTACTTC. It codes for CASSQGRLLYF.

This clonotype was found many times. The chain uses TRBV27 and TRBJ1-4; no firm D call. V was trimmed by 0 bases and J by 13 bases, leaving 18 bases between them. The length of the CDR3 is 15 residues. Per germline, CDR1 MNHEY and CDR2 SMNVEV (reference sequence). CDR3 sequence reads: CASSLSWQPAMRLFF. The DNA for the CDR3 is TGTGCCAGCAGTTTATCGTGGCAGCCGGCGATGCGACTGTTTTTT.

This clonotype appeared many times. The chain recombines TRBV10-3 with TRBJ2-1; no definite D call. The CDR3 loop spans 10 amino acids. Germline V gene data show CDR1 as ENHRY and CDR2 as SYGVKD. V was clipped by 3 bases and J by 12 bases, with 6 bases between them. In DNA form, the CDR3 reads TGTGCCATCAGTGAAAGAATGCAGTTCTTC. This translates into CAISERMQFF.

This clonotype was seen at least ten times. This chain connects TRBV10-3 to TRBJ1-5; perhaps TRBD1 as D (5 bases). The CDR3 sequence is 15 residues long. Germline V gene lookup returns CDR1 ENHRY and CDR2 SYGVKD. The ends were cut back, 4 bases at V and 0 bases at J, with 10 bases in the middle. The CDR3 loop reads CAISAGRFSNQPQHF. The CDR3 DNA follows: TGTGCCATCAGTGCAGGGAGATTTAGCAATCAGCCCCAGCATTTT.

The chain joins TRBV20-1 to TRBJ2-3; D gene ambiguous. This CDR3 has 13 residues. Germline-derived CDR1 and CDR2 are DFQATT and SNEGSKA (reference sequence). The V end was cut by 6 bases, the J end by 2 bases, with 12 bases between. The CDR3 coding sequence is TGCAGTGCAACCCTAGGCTCCACAGATACGCAGTATTTT. Its translation is CSATLGSTDTQYF.

The sample holds a few counts of this clonotype. The V and J genes are TRBV29-1 and TRBJ1-5; D call uncertain. The CDR3 runs 12 residues. CDR1 and CDR2 from the germline V gene are SQVTM and ANQGSEA. The V gene lost 0 bases and the J gene lost 4 bases, with 4 bases spanning the gap. The CDR3 loop reads CSVEDGNQPQHF. The CDR3 region has the DNA TGCAGCGTTGAAGACGGGAATCAGCCCCAGCATTTT.

This clonotype showed up many times. The rearrangement joins TRBV20-1 to TRBJ2-3; the match to TRBD2 covers 7 bases. V shed 3 bases, J shed 2 bases, and the junction held 2 bases outside the gene matches. The CDR3 loop spans 13 amino acids. The V gene's germline CDR1 is DFQATT and CDR2 SNEGSKA (reference sequence). CDR3 DNA: TGCAGTGCTAGGGGACTACTCACAGATACGCAGTATTTT. This encodes CSARGLLTDTQYF.

This clonotype appeared a few times. The chain recombines TRBV5-1 with TRBJ2-2; no reliable D call. This CDR3 has 16 amino acids. Trimming took off 0 bases at V and 3 bases at J, with 12 bases between the two ends. Per germline, CDR1 SGHRS and CDR2 YFSETQ. The CDR3 DNA reads as TGCGCCAGCAGCTTGGGAGCCAGGATAGACACCGGGGAGCTGTTTTTT. Residues: CASSLGARIDTGELFF.

The table lists this clonotype with many counts. This CDR3 reads CASTLVIAGSSYEQYF. The DNA for the CDR3 is TGTGCCAGCACGCTCGTGATAGCGGGAAGTAGTTACGAGCAGTACTTC. This chain connects TRBV28 to TRBJ2-7, with TRBD2 matching 8 bases. CDR1 and CDR2 (germline): MDHEN, SYDVKM. CDR3 length equals 16 residues. V dropped 7 bases and J dropped 4; count of bases not matched to a gene: 15.

The sample holds a few counts of this clonotype. This chain uses TRBV18 with TRBJ2-2; no definite D call. The germline CDR1 and CDR2 sequences are KGHSH and LQKENI. V was cut by 4 bases and J by 1 base, with 10 bases left in between. This CDR3 region has 15 residues. CDR3 amino acids: CASSLRDMNTGELFF. CDR3 coding DNA: TGTGCCAGCTCACTTCGCGACATGAACACCGGGGAGCTGTTTTTT.

This chain links TRBV11-1 with TRBJ2-1; 11 nucleotides align to TRBD2. CDR1 and CDR2 (germline): SGHAT, FQDESV (reference sequence). The junction had 2 bases not matched to a gene; V was cut back by 3 bases and J by 4 bases. This CDR3 is built from 15 residues. The CDR3 spells CASSFTSGSYNEQFF. DNA for the CDR3: TGTGCCAGCAGCTTCACTAGCGGGAGTTACAATGAGCAGTTCTTC.

This clonotype has a count of ten or more. This chain joins TRBV12-3 or TRBV12-4 and TRBJ1-2; maybe TRBD1 (6 bases). Trimming shortened V by 4 bases and J by 4 bases, and 10 bases separated the two germline ends. The CDR3 has 13 amino acids. The DNA of the CDR3 is TGTGCCAGCAGTTCCGGACAGACCTATGGCTACACCTTC. Amino acid sequence: CASSSGQTYGYTF.

Only a few counts were recorded for this clonotype. The chain uses TRBV6-1 and TRBJ2-7; D tentatively reads TRBD1 or TRBD2 (5 bases each). Germline assignment: CDR1 MNHNS and CDR2 SASEGT. This CDR3 contains 16 residues. V was cut by 7 bases and J by 1 base, with 20 bases left in between. In nucleotides, the CDR3 is TGTGCCAGCACCCCATCTTGGGGGTTTAGGTCCTACGAGCAGTACTTC. It codes for CASTPSWGFRSYEQYF.

V and J are TRBV12-3 or TRBV12-4 and TRBJ1-5, with TRBD1 matching over 10 bases. Unmatched junction bases numbered 11, after V lost 5 bases and J lost 4 bases. There are 17 residues in the CDR3. The CDR3 is CASSVFFGTGENQPQHF. The CDR3 DNA reads as TGTGCCAGCAGTGTGTTTTTTGGGACAGGGGAAAATCAGCCCCAGCATTTT.

The chain employs TRBV19 and TRBJ1-1; D is undetermined. Trimming shortened V by 4 bases and J by 4 bases, and 19 bases separated the two germline ends. This CDR3 has 16 amino acids. Germline loops: CDR1 LNHDA, CDR2 SQIVND (reference sequence). The CDR3 nucleotides read TGTGCCAGTAGTACCAGAGCCGGCAAGGGTGGCACTGAAGCTTTCTTT. Its translation: CASSTRAGKGGTEAFF.

This clonotype was seen only a few times. This chain joins TRBV10-3 and TRBJ2-7; D ambiguous. Germline V lookup: CDR1 ENHRY, CDR2 SYGVKD. V was shortened by 0 bases and J by 5 bases, with 8 bases between the two germline ends. CDR3 size: 13 residues. Here the CDR3 DNA reads TGTGCCATCAGTGAGTCGCGAGTTCACGAGCAGTACTTC. This gives the protein CAISESRVHEQYF.

The V gene is TRBV29-1, the J gene TRBJ2-3, with D perhaps being TRBD1 or TRBD2 (5 bases each). Trimming took off 7 bases at V and 3 bases at J, with 17 bases between the two ends. The CDR3 has 14 amino acids. Germline CDR1 and CDR2: SQVTM and ANQGSEA. This CDR3 is CSAEDTWRTDTQYF. In DNA form, the CDR3 reads TGCAGCGCCGAGGACACCTGGAGGACAGATACGCAGTATTTT.

This clonotype was observed many times. The CDR3 here is CASSLRGGNQPQHF. The CDR3 region has the DNA TGTGCCAGCAGTCTCAGGGGAGGCAATCAGCCCCAGCATTTT. The V gene is TRBV12-3 or TRBV12-4, the J gene TRBJ1-5; D is possibly TRBD1 (6 bases). The germline V and J ends were trimmed by 5 bases and 2 bases, with 10 bases remaining between them. The CDR3 spans 14 residues.

This clonotype was detected many times. This rearrangement joins TRBV5-1 to TRBJ2-7; D is perhaps TRBD1 (5 bases). V shed 4 bases and J shed 3 bases, with 14 bases lying between them. The CDR3 is 14 amino acids. Germline CDR1 and CDR2: SGHRS and YFSETQ. In DNA form, the CDR3 reads TGCGCCAGCAGCCCGGTAGGGGCGAGCTACGAGCAGTACTTC. Residues: CASSPVGASYEQYF. Full variable domain (rest looked up from reference TRBV5-1 and TRBJ2-7): KAGVTQTPRYLIKTRGQQVTLSCSPISGHRSVSWYQQTPGQGLQFLFEYFSETQRNKGNFPGRFSGRQFSNSRSEMNVSTLELGDSALYLCASSPVGASYEQYFGPGTRLTVT.

This clonotype was detected ten times or more. The chain is built from TRBV29-1 and TRBJ2-7, with 7 bases identical to TRBD1. Germline V gives CDR1 SQVTM, CDR2 ANQGSEA. After removal of 6 bases from V and 5 bases from J, the junction contained 7 bases not matched to a gene. This CDR3 is built from 12 residues. The DNA for the CDR3 is TGCAGCGTCCGACAGGGTGTCAACGAGCAGTACTTC. Protein sequence: CSVRQGVNEQYF.